Shown below are 26 T cell receptor beta chains from a single sample sequenced in a study of shared clonotypes between healthy human individuals. Measured with immunoSEQ multiplex PCR; TCRdb has only the in-frame clones, and not every one. Of 80,000 to 100,000 clones listed, approximately 63% are singletons. Sequenced: memory CD8+ T cells sorted from blood. Sample subset: CD45RO+ cells pooled with CCR7-negative TemRA cells. These receptors originate from a man aged 30 to 45 in good health.

V is TRBV7-9 and J is TRBJ2-3; perhaps TRBD2 as D (6 bases). The V gene lost 1 base and the J gene lost 6 bases, with 8 bases spanning the gap. The length of the CDR3 is 13 residues. Germline V gives CDR1 SEHNR, CDR2 FQNEAQ (reference sequence). This chain's CDR3 is CASSLVAGDTQYF. The DNA for the CDR3 is TGTGCCAGCAGCTTAGTTGCGGGGGATACGCAGTATTTT. Full variable domain (outside the CDR3, taken from reference TRBV7-9 and TRBJ2-3): DTGVSQNPRHKITKRGQNVTFRCDPISEHNRLYWYRQTLGQGPEFLTYFQNEAQLEKSRLLSDRFSAERPKGSFSTLEIQRTEQGDSAMYLCASSLVAGDTQYFGPGTRLTVL.

V gene TRBV7-1 combines with J gene TRBJ2-1; TRBD2 aligns across 12 bases. TRBV7-1 is given ORF status, its function remaining uncertain. This CDR3 spans 16 amino acids. Unmatched junction bases numbered 7, after V lost 5 bases and J lost 5 bases. The DNA for the CDR3 is TGTGCCAGCAGCGCAACGGGACTAGCGGGTGACAATGAGCAGTTCTTC. This translates into CASSATGLAGDNEQFF.

The J gene is TRBJ1-5, the V gene TRBV6-5, with 8 bases fitting TRBD1. CDR3 length: 13 residues. Germline V CDR1 and CDR2: MNHEY, SVGAGI. J was trimmed by 6 bases and V by 5 bases; bases with no gene match: 3. The CDR3 loop is CASSPGTGQPQHF. CDR3 nucleotide sequence: TGTGCCAGCAGTCCCGGGACAGGTCAGCCCCAGCATTTT.

The rearrangement links TRBV18 to TRBJ2-7; 8 nucleotides align to TRBD1. Germline CDR1 reads KGHSH; CDR2 reads LQKENI. The CDR3 runs 14 residues. V was pared by 2 bases and J by 5 bases, with 5 bases of the junction left unmatched. Here the CDR3 reads CASSPTGQGHEQYF. The DNA of the CDR3 is TGTGCCAGCTCACCAACTGGACAGGGCCACGAGCAGTACTTC.

V and J are TRBV7-9 and TRBJ2-2, with D possibly being TRBD2 (6 bases). Germline V CDR1 and CDR2: SEHNR, FQNEAQ (reference sequence). The CDR3 is 15 residues long. V was cut by 1 base and J by 0 bases, with 6 bases left in between. CDR3 loop: CASSLGLANTGELFF. CDR3 nucleotides: TGTGCCAGCAGCTTAGGACTAGCGAACACCGGGGAGCTGTTTTTT.

This chain links TRBV16 with TRBJ2-2, with D possibly being TRBD1 (5 bases). This CDR3 comprises 16 residues. Between the trimmed V and J ends, which lost 5 bases and 1 base, there was a span of 14 bases. Germline V gene data show CDR1 as KGHSY and CDR2 as FQNENV. As DNA, the CDR3 is TGTGCCAGCAGCTATCAACAGGCAGGGAACACCGGGGAGCTGTTTTTT. This codes for CASSYQQAGNTGELFF.

V usage is TRBV27 and J usage is TRBJ2-1; D remains unclear. V shed 5 bases and J shed 6 bases, with 8 bases lying between them. The CDR3 contains 12 residues. Germline V gene lookup returns CDR1 MNHEY and CDR2 SMNVEV (reference sequence). CDR3 nucleotides: TGTGCCAGCAGTCGCGTTCGCAATGAGCAGTTCTTC. Translation gives CASSRVRNEQFF.

This clone appeared a few times. V and J are TRBV7-9 and TRBJ2-1; perhaps TRBD2 as D (7 bases). Germline V CDR1 and CDR2: SEHNR, FQNEAQ (reference sequence). CDR3 length equals 16 residues. V lost 5 bases and J 4 bases, leaving 18 bases between the germline ends. In nucleotides, the CDR3 is TGTGCCAGCAGCCCCAGTCGGGGGGACAAATACAATGAGCAGTTCTTC. As protein: CASSPSRGDKYNEQFF.

The V and J genes are TRBV2 and TRBJ2-7; no clear D. V was clipped by 0 bases and J by 0 bases, with 12 bases between them. CDR3 size: 16 residues. The germline CDR1 and CDR2 sequences are SNHLY and FYNNEI. The CDR3 protein is CASSEALTGPSYEQYF. The CDR3 bases are TGTGCCAGCAGTGAAGCGCTAACGGGCCCCTCCTACGAGCAGTACTTC.

This chain links TRBV10-2 with TRBJ2-3, with 8 bases matching TRBD2. CDR1 is WSHSY and CDR2 is SAAADI in the germline V gene. The CDR3 runs 15 residues. Losses at the gene ends were 5 bases for V and 4 bases for J; bases not matched to a gene: 8. CDR3: CASSPVWREADTQYF. Here the CDR3 DNA reads TGCGCCAGCAGTCCGGTCTGGCGGGAGGCAGATACGCAGTATTTT.

The chain couples TRBV27 to TRBJ2-7; 8 nucleotides agree with TRBD2. This CDR3 is 15 amino acids long. CDR1 and CDR2 (germline): MNHEY, SMNVEV (reference sequence). J lost 8 bases, V lost 5 bases, and 14 bases had no gene match. The CDR3 DNA reads TGTGCCAGCAGTCCCCAACCGACTAGCGTGGGGAAGCAGTACTTC. Its translation: CASSPQPTSVGKQYF.

J is TRBJ2-5 and V is TRBV5-6, with unresolved D. Germline assignment: CDR1 SGHDT and CDR2 YYEEEE. Trimming left V 0 bases short and J 5 bases short, with 5 bases between. The CDR3 loop spans 12 amino acids. The CDR3 DNA sequence: TGTGCCAGCAGCTTGGCGTACGAGACCCAGTACTTC. Translation: CASSLAYETQYF.

The rearrangement joins TRBV6-1 to TRBJ2-5; 8 bases are a match to TRBD2. The J call may be wrong; the DNA end is better matched by TRBJ2-7. This CDR3 is built from 14 residues. Germline CDR1 reads MNHNS; CDR2 reads SASEGT. CDR3 sequence: CASSRTSQSYEQYF. The CDR3 bases are TGTGCCAGCAGTAGGACTAGCCAAAGCTACGAGCAGTACTTC.

This clone was counted many times. The rearrangement joins TRBV6-4 to TRBJ2-3; 8 bases are a match to TRBD2. The germline CDR1 and CDR2 sequences are MRHNA and SNTAGT. The CDR3 spans 16 residues. J gave up 0 bases and V 5 bases, and 7 bases lay outside the gene matches. The CDR3 region has the DNA TGTGCCAGCAGTCCCTCGGGGGGGGGAAGCACAGATACGCAGTATTTT. Translating it yields CASSPSGGGSTDTQYF.

The V call is TRBV7-6, the J call TRBJ2-6; D perhaps matches TRBD2 (6 bases). V lost 2 bases, J lost 1 base, and 15 bases lay in between. CDR1 and CDR2 (germline): SGHVS, FNYEAQ. CDR3 length equals 18 residues. The CDR3 is CASSLFTGVLSGANVLTF. In DNA, the CDR3 is TGTGCCAGCAGCTTATTTACGGGGGTACTATCTGGGGCCAACGTCCTGACTTTC. Together with reference TRBV7-6 and TRBJ2-6, the CDR3 gives the full variable domain: GAGVSQSPRYKVTKRGQDVALRCDPISGHVSLYWYRQALGQGPEFLTYFNYEAQQDKSGLPNDRFSAERPEGSISTLTIQRTEQRDSAMYRCASSLFTGVLSGANVLTFGAGSRLTVL.

This clone was counted a single time. V usage is TRBV7-2 and J usage is TRBJ1-4, with D unresolved. CDR3 length: 15 amino acids. CDR1 and CDR2 from the germline V gene are SGHTA and FQGNSA. Trimming left V 1 base short and J 0 bases short, with 6 bases between. The CDR3 is CASSLDSATNEKLFF. For the CDR3, the DNA is TGTGCCAGCAGCTTAGACTCGGCAACTAATGAAAAACTGTTTTTT.

The chain is built from TRBV5-1 and TRBJ2-1, with 9 positions matching TRBD2. The CDR3 is 15 amino acids. With V trimmed by 4 bases and J by 8 bases, 10 bases remained unmatched. The germline gives CDR1 SGHRS, CDR2 YFSETQ. The CDR3: CASSPGTSLWDEQFF. The CDR3 DNA sequence: TGCGCCAGCAGCCCCGGGACTAGCTTATGGGATGAGCAGTTCTTC. Drawing the rest from reference TRBV5-1 and TRBJ2-1, the complete variable domain is KAGVTQTPRYLIKTRGQQVTLSCSPISGHRSVSWYQQTPGQGLQFLFEYFSETQRNKGNFPGRFSGRQFSNSRSEMNVSTLELGDSALYLCASSPGTSLWDEQFFGPGTRLTVL.

The V and J genes are TRBV28 and TRBJ1-3; D unresolved. V gave up 6 bases and J gave up 0 bases, with 3 bases separating them. CDR3 length: 12 residues. The V gene's germline CDR1 is MDHEN and CDR2 SYDVKM. The CDR3 DNA is TGTGCCAGCAGCTTCTCTGGAAACACCATATATTTT. Translated, it gives CASSFSGNTIYF.

This clone occurred a few times. The chain joins TRBV2 to TRBJ2-3, with 7 bases lining up with TRBD1. CDR1 and CDR2 from the germline V gene are SNHLY and FYNNEI. This CDR3 comprises 14 residues. V shed 6 bases, J shed 0 bases, and the junction held 3 bases outside the gene matches. The CDR3 DNA sequence: TGTGCCAGCAGAGGGGGACAGAGCACAGATACGCAGTATTTT. Residues: CASRGGQSTDTQYF.

There are a few counts of this clone. V and J are TRBV7-9 and TRBJ1-1; no definite D call. The V gene lost 6 bases and the J gene lost 3 bases, with 17 bases spanning the gap. Germline V gene sequence: CDR1 SEHNR, CDR2 FQNEAQ (reference sequence). The CDR3 is made up of 15 amino acids. CDR3 region: CASRQPNNFYTEAFF. The CDR3 coding sequence is TGTGCCAGCAGACAGCCCAATAACTTTTACACTGAAGCTTTCTTT.

The chain joins TRBV19 to TRBJ2-7; D might be TRBD2 (5 bases). Germline lookup yields CDR1 LNHDA and CDR2 SQIVND (reference sequence). This CDR3 comprises 13 residues. V lost 10 bases and J 0 bases, leaving 13 bases between the germline ends. The CDR3 nucleotides are TGTGCCACCTCAGCGGTAAACTCCTACGAGCAGTACTTC. Translation: CATSAVNSYEQYF.

Here the CDR3 DNA reads TGTGCCATCAGTGAGTCGGGGGGGACCCCGTCGGAGCTGTTTTTT. It encodes CAISESGGTPSELFF. The genes are TRBV10-3 and TRBJ2-2, with TRBD2 matching 7 bases. There are 15 residues in the CDR3. J was trimmed by 10 bases and V by 0 bases; bases with no gene match: 8. Germline values: CDR1 ENHRY, CDR2 SYGVKD.

Remarks on this clone: With a much larger clone just one base away, this may be a read error. Other DNA sequences from this sample encode an identical CDR3 as well. The CDR3 spells CSARQYNEQFF. The CDR3 DNA reads TGCAGTGCTAGACAATACAATGAGCAGTTCTTC. V usage is TRBV20-1 and J usage is TRBJ2-1; no definite D call. Germline V CDR1 and CDR2: DFQATT, SNEGSKA (reference sequence). V was cut by 2 bases and J by 4 bases, with 3 bases left in between. CDR3 length equals 11 residues.

The gene calls are TRBV6-5 and TRBJ2-3; D gene ambiguous. The CDR3 is made up of 14 amino acids. Germline CDR1 and CDR2: MNHEY and SVGAGI. V lost 6 bases and J lost 0, with 10 bases in between. The CDR3 sequence: CASSPLASTDTQYF. DNA for the CDR3: TGTGCCAGCAGCCCCTTGGCGAGCACAGATACGCAGTATTTT.

This clone was seen only a few times. The chain combines TRBV6-1 with TRBJ1-1; 7 bases map to TRBD1. The CDR3 is 14 residues long. Losses at the gene ends were 4 bases for V and 1 base for J; bases not matched to a gene: 3. Germline values: CDR1 MNHNS, CDR2 SASEGT. The CDR3 region is CASSARQGNTEAFF. CDR3 DNA sequence: TGTGCCAGCAGTGCTAGACAGGGGAACACTGAAGCTTTCTTT.

The sample holds a few counts of this clone. The V gene is TRBV18, the J gene TRBJ1-2, with D unresolved. This CDR3 is built from 14 residues. V was clipped by 5 bases and J by 2 bases, with 12 bases between them. Germline V CDR1 and CDR2: KGHSH, LQKENI. The CDR3 DNA is TGTGCCAGCTCAATTAGGACCGAGAACTATGGCTACACCTTC. It translates to CASSIRTENYGYTF.